Listed below are T cell receptor beta chains from one sample, sequenced in a study of early T cells in non-severe SARS-CoV-2 infection. From the 5' RACE reads, TCRdb called clonotypes with MiXCR, one entry per CDR3 protein. The sample includes fewer than 110,000 distinct CDR3 sequences, around 10% of them seen just once. Sequences were obtained from whole blood. The origin of the receptors is an adult who was a healthcare worker with PCR-confirmed SARS-CoV-2 infection or an uninfected control (not recorded which). CDR3s include the opening cysteine and the closing phenylalanine or tryptophan. A D gene is named only where the DNA matches it firmly. Not every row has a clone size; where given, it reads once, few, many or a size class.

j_call clone_size d_call v_call cdr3_aa cdr3_nt
TRBJ2-3 - TRBD2 TRBV7-9 CASSATGTSGEGFSDTQYF TGTGCCAGCAGCGCAACCGGGACTAGCGGAGAGGGGTTCTCAGATACGCAGTATTTT
TRBJ1-1 few - TRBV5-1 CASSGDTEAFF TGCGCCAGCAGCGGGGACACTGAAGCTTTCTTT
TRBJ2-7 many - TRBV7-6 CASSKGVTSYEQYF TGTGCCAGCAGCAAGGGTGTAACGTCCTACGAGCAGTACTTC
TRBJ2-3 - TRBD2 TRBV6-2/TRBV6-3 CASSLRTSGRAADTQYF TGTGCCAGCAGTCTCAGGACTAGCGGGAGGGCCGCAGATACGCAGTATTTT
TRBJ1-5 many - TRBV15 CATSSPGGAQQPQHF TGTGCCACCAGCAGTCCGGGGGGGGCTCAGCAGCCCCAGCATTTT
TRBJ2-7 - - TRBV11-2 CASSSPRDSTYEQYF TGTGCCAGCAGCTCGCCCCGGGACTCAACCTACGAGCAGTACTTC
TRBJ1-4 - - TRBV5-6 CASSSTRRSNEKLFF TGTGCCAGCAGCTCGACTCGGAGAAGCAATGAAAAACTGTTTTTT
TRBJ2-3 many TRBD2 TRBV7-6 CASSSSSGGPPDTQYF TGTGCCAGCAGCTCCTCTAGCGGAGGGCCCCCAGATACGCAGTATTTT
TRBJ1-5 - - TRBV3-1 CASSRGMIEPQHF TGTGCCAGCAGCCGAGGGATGATAGAGCCCCAGCATTTT
TRBJ2-7 many - TRBV7-9 CASSRDAITYEQYF TGTGCCAGCAGCCGAGATGCGATAACCTACGAGCAGTACTTC
TRBJ2-3 many - TRBV18 CASSPGYGGTDTQYF TGTGCCAGCTCACCAGGTTACGGGGGCACAGATACGCAGTATTTT
TRBJ1-5 - - TRBV28 CASSLRPHQPQHF TGTGCCAGCAGTTTACGCCCCCATCAGCCCCAGCATTTT
TRBJ2-4 few TRBD1 TRBV14 CASSQTTGSLAKNIQYF TGTGCCAGCAGCCAAACGACAGGGTCTCTTGCCAAAAACATTCAGTACTTC
TRBJ1-3 - - TRBV5-4 CASAGSPGNTIYF TGTGCCAGCGCTGGGTCCCCTGGAAACACCATATATTTT
TRBJ2-1 - TRBD2 TRBV7-9 CASSLDVAGLYNEQFF TGTGCCAGCAGCTTAGATGTAGCGGGTCTGTACAATGAGCAGTTCTTC
TRBJ2-1 - - TRBV12-3/TRBV12-4 CASSFNSASEFF TGTGCCAGCAGTTTTAATAGCGCATCCGAGTTCTTC
TRBJ1-2 many - TRBV20-1 CSARKGGEGYTF TGCAGTGCCCGGAAGGGAGGGGAGGGCTACACCTTC
TRBJ2-7 many TRBD2 TRBV5-1 CASSQGLAANEQYF TGCGCCAGCAGCCAGGGACTAGCGGCGAACGAGCAGTACTTC
TRBJ2-1 few TRBD2 TRBV2 CASSEDLHGLAALGEQFF TGTGCCAGCAGTGAAGACTTACATGGACTAGCGGCCCTTGGGGAGCAGTTCTTC
TRBJ2-3 few TRBD1 TRBV6-1 CASSEDPGQGSDTQYF TGTGCCAGCAGTGAAGACCCGGGACAGGGGTCAGATACGCAGTATTTT
TRBJ2-6 many - TRBV18 CASSPDNSGANVLTF TGTGCCAGCTCACCCGACAACTCTGGGGCCAACGTCCTGACTTTC
TRBJ2-7 - TRBD2 TRBV6-5 CASRSGTRREQYF TGTGCCAGCAGATCCGGGACTAGACGCGAGCAGTACTTC
TRBJ2-7 - - TRBV28 CATLNRYEQYF TGTGCCACCCTAAATCGTTACGAGCAGTACTTC
TRBJ2-1 few - TRBV19 CASSMRGHDYNEQFF TGTGCCAGTAGTATGAGGGGACACGACTACAATGAGCAGTTCTTC
TRBJ1-1 few TRBD1 TRBV5-8 CASSSGTGGPTEAFF TGTGCCAGCAGCTCCGGGACAGGGGGCCCCACTGAAGCTTTCTTT
TRBJ2-2 many - TRBV7-6 CASSLEAANTGELFF TGTGCCAGCAGCTTAGAAGCGGCCAACACCGGGGAGCTGTTTTTT
TRBJ2-4 - TRBD2 TRBV14 CASSKTFGRAGVVENIQYF TGTGCCAGCAGCAAGACTTTCGGTCGAGCGGGAGTGGTGGAAAACATTCAGTACTTC
TRBJ2-1 - TRBD2 TRBV9 CASSVSGRSYNEQFF TGTGCCAGCAGCGTGAGCGGGAGAAGCTACAATGAGCAGTTCTTC
TRBJ2-5 few - TRBV7-2 CASSLRPRITLGDSEETQYF TGTGCCAGCAGCTTAAGACCGAGGATTACGCTAGGCGACAGTGAAGAGACCCAGTACTTC
TRBJ2-2 many - TRBV4-1 CASSQDPPETANTGELFF TGCGCCAGCAGCCAAGATCCTCCTGAGACGGCGAACACCGGGGAGCTGTTTTTT
TRBJ2-1 few TRBD2 TRBV7-7 CASSLKTSDFANEQFF TGTGCCAGCAGCCTTAAGACTAGCGATTTCGCCAATGAGCAGTTCTTC
TRBJ1-4 - - TRBV20-1 CSARRGHRPLEKLFF TGCAGTGCTAGACGGGGACACCGCCCGCTCGAAAAACTGTTTTTT
TRBJ2-1 - - TRBV5-1 CASSASSVHPLLRFF TGCGCCAGCAGCGCGTCGTCCGTACACCCACTACTGAGGTTCTTC
TRBJ1-2 - TRBD1 TRBV29-1 CSVTGAGYGYTF TGCAGCGTGACAGGGGCCGGCTATGGCTACACCTTC
TRBJ2-2 - TRBD1 TRBV7-3 CASSPNPGQGKTGELFF TGTGCCAGCAGCCCCAACCCCGGACAGGGAAAAACCGGGGAGCTGTTTTTT
TRBJ2-7 - TRBD2 TRBV6-6 CASSYPGGTSGSSPSAEQYF TGTGCCAGCAGTTACCCTGGTGGGACTAGCGGGAGTTCCCCCTCCGCCGAGCAGTACTTC
TRBJ2-3 many TRBD2 TRBV10-3 CAISVSETSGDTQYF TGTGCCATCAGTGTTTCTGAGACTAGCGGAGATACGCAGTATTTT
TRBJ2-3 many TRBD2 TRBV12-3/TRBV12-4 CASSPLGLVFADTQYF TGTGCCAGCAGTCCGTTGGGACTAGTTTTTGCAGATACGCAGTATTTT
TRBJ1-2 once - TRBV28 CASNRVPYGYTF TGTGCCAGCAACAGGGTTCCTTATGGCTACACCTTC
TRBJ1-4 few TRBD1 TRBV20-1 CSAGTGTGNEKLFF TGCAGTGCTGGTACCGGGACAGGGAATGAAAAACTGTTTTTT
TRBJ2-5 - TRBD1 TRBV7-6 CASSPTGGGTQYF TGTGCCAGCAGCCCGACAGGGGGGGGAACCCAGTACTTC
TRBJ1-5 many - TRBV5-4 CASSFGGQSNQPQHF TGTGCCAGCAGCTTCGGAGGGCAGAGCAATCAGCCCCAGCATTTT
TRBJ2-1 - - TRBV12-3/TRBV12-4 CASSPVRGNEQFF TGTGCCAGCAGCCCCGTCAGGGGCAATGAGCAGTTCTTC
TRBJ2-7 many TRBD2 TRBV5-1 CASSSTGLAGDNEQYF TGCGCCAGCAGCTCCACTGGACTAGCGGGAGATAACGAGCAGTACTTC
TRBJ1-1 many TRBD1 TRBV20-1 CSARATGGQAFF TGCAGTGCTAGAGCGACAGGGGGGCAAGCTTTCTTT
TRBJ2-3 many - TRBV27 CASSLSAGWDTQYF TGTGCCAGCAGTTTATCGGCGGGATGGGATACGCAGTATTTT